This T cell receptor (beta chain) was retrieved from a study of CD8 T cells in Susac syndrome. Losses at the gene ends were 6 bases for V and 0 bases for J; bases not matched to a gene: 3. The CDR3 is 17 residues long. Germline-derived CDR1 and CDR2 are SNHLY and FYNNEI. RNA, at about 0.5 to 1 ug, was reverse transcribed with random hexamers. Multiplex PCR with immunoSEQ amplified the TCR beta CDR3 across 54 Vbeta and 13 Jbeta. TCRdb reanalysed the immunoSEQ multiplex PCR reads using MiXCR and keeps one entry per CDR3 protein. Of approximately 130,000 distinct CDR3 sequences listed, under 95% were seen once; the top ten hold 0.24%. Negative isolation yielded the CD8+ and CD4+ T cells, while FACS enriched the TEMRA cells.

V gene TRBV2 combines with J gene TRBJ2-1; the match to TRBD2 covers 15 bases. This TCR was sampled from a human donor with multiple sclerosis. The sample comprised CD8+ T cells from PBMCs. The CDR3 here is CASSGLAGGSSYNEQFF. CDR3 coding DNA: TGTGCCAGCAGCGGACTAGCGGGAGGGAGCTCCTACAATGAGCAGTTCTTC.